These 25 T cell receptor beta chains were all obtained from the same sample, sequenced in a study of cytomegalovirus exposure and HLA in healthy donors. A multiplex PCR was run with 60 Vbeta primers and 13 Jbeta primers. The assay was immunoSEQ multiplex PCR, and TCRdb's table has in-frame clones only and misses some. The sample yields roughly 130,000 clones, roughly 8.3% seen once. Sequencing used PBMCs. Receptor source: a man aged 40-50 years in good health and CMV-seronegative.

The chain carries TRBV6-5 and TRBJ2-7, with 7 bases matching TRBD1. From germline, CDR1 is MNHEY and CDR2 SVGAGI. With V trimmed by 5 bases and J by 2 bases, 6 bases remained unmatched. The CDR3 spans 14 residues. The CDR3 here is CASSPTGAAYEQYF. CDR3 nucleotides: TGTGCCAGCAGTCCAACAGGGGCCGCCTACGAGCAGTACTTC.

This chain's CDR3 is CASSLVGTGLYNEQFF. CDR3 coding DNA: TGTGCCAGCAGCTTAGTAGGGACAGGTTTATACAATGAGCAGTTCTTC. V and J are TRBV7-2 and TRBJ2-1; 8 bases line up with TRBD1. Germline values: CDR1 SGHTA, CDR2 FQGNSA. CDR3 length: 16 amino acids. The junction had 6 bases not matched to a gene; V was cut back by 1 base and J by 4 bases. Drawing the rest from reference TRBV7-2 and TRBJ2-1, the complete variable domain is GAGVSQSPSNKVTEKGKDVELRCDPISGHTALYWYRQSLGQGLEFLIYFQGNSAPDKSGLPSDRFSAERTGGSVSTLTIQRTQQEDSAVYLCASSLVGTGLYNEQFFGPGTRLTVL.

The V call is TRBV7-9, the J call TRBJ1-2; 12 bases are a match to TRBD1. This CDR3 spans 16 amino acids. The junction had 11 bases not matched to a gene; V was cut back by 5 bases and J by 7 bases. Per the germline V gene, CDR1 is SEHNR and CDR2 is FQNEAQ (reference sequence). Written as DNA, the CDR3 is TGTGCCAGCAGCCTCTTCCCCGGGACAGGGGGCCGTGGCTACACCTTC. This gives the protein CASSLFPGTGGRGYTF.

The table lists this clone with a few counts. An end of the junction does not agree with germline; a read error may underlie this. Other DNA sequences in the sample encode the same CDR3. The rearrangement links TRBV7-6 to TRBJ2-3; the match to TRBD2 covers 13 bases. From germline, CDR1 is SGHVS and CDR2 FNYEAQ. CDR3 length equals 16 residues. DNA of the CDR3: TGTGCCAGTAGCTCACGGACTAGCGGGGGAACAGATACGCAGTATTTT. It is translated as CASSSRTSGGTDTQYF.

The gene calls are TRBV21-1 and TRBJ1-6; TRBD1, the table's D call, was not compared with the DNA. TRBV21-1 is a documented pseudogene. This CDR3 has 14 amino acids. The CDR3 nucleotides are TGTGCCAGCAGCAGTACAGGGATCAATTCACCCCTCCACTTT. It specifies CASSSTGINSPLHF.

The chain recombines TRBV4-3 with TRBJ1-6, with a tentative D call TRBD1 (5 bases). Trimming took off 1 base at V and 7 bases at J, with 14 bases between the two ends. There are 16 residues in the CDR3. Germline V CDR1 and CDR2: LGHNA, YSLEER. CDR3 DNA sequence: TGCGCCAGCAGCCAAGGCGGGGCAGGGAGGAATTCACCCCTCCACTTT. Protein: CASSQGGAGRNSPLHF.

This clone was seen only once. The chain links TRBV7-2 to TRBJ1-3; 9 nucleotides agree with TRBD1. V dropped 5 bases and J dropped 2; count of bases not matched to a gene: 10. CDR3 length: 17 residues. The germline gives CDR1 SGHTA, CDR2 FQGNSA. For the CDR3, the DNA is TGTGCCAGCAGCCCCGGGACAGGGACAAGGGCTGGAAACACCATATATTTT. The encoded protein is CASSPGTGTRAGNTIYF.

The rearrangement links TRBV18 to TRBJ1-1; 7 nucleotides match TRBD1. CDR3 size: 14 residues. The ends lost 1 base at V and 1 base at J; junction bases unmatched: 0. The germline V gene has CDR1 KGHSH and CDR2 LQKENI. CDR3 in amino acids: CASSPRQGNTEAFF. CDR3 coding DNA: TGTGCCAGCTCACCACGACAGGGGAACACTGAAGCTTTCTTT.

The V call is TRBV27, the J call TRBJ2-5; tentatively, D is TRBD2 (5 bases). Deletions cut 3 bases from V and 4 bases from J, with 12 bases between. CDR1 is MNHEY and CDR2 is SMNVEV in the germline V gene (reference sequence). The CDR3 totals 14 residues. This chain's CDR3 is CASSFNLGRETQYF. The CDR3 region has the DNA TGTGCCAGCAGTTTTAACCTAGGGAGAGAGACCCAGTACTTC.

The chain combines TRBV27 with TRBJ2-3; D ambiguous. The germline gives CDR1 MNHEY, CDR2 SMNVEV (reference sequence). V gave up 8 bases and J gave up 2 bases, with 8 bases separating them. The CDR3 contains 12 residues. CDR3 sequence (DNA): TGTGCCAGCGGGTACTACACAGATACGCAGTATTTT. Translating it yields CASGYYTDTQYF.

This clone was found a few times. The gene calls are TRBV5-1 and TRBJ2-3, with 9 bases fitting TRBD1. The V gene's germline CDR1 is SGHRS and CDR2 YFSETQ. V dropped 1 base and J dropped 5; count of bases not matched to a gene: 5. This CDR3 is 15 amino acids long. CDR3: CASSLLGQGGDTQYF. In DNA form, the CDR3 reads TGCGCCAGCAGCTTGTTGGGACAGGGAGGAGATACGCAGTATTTT.

The sample holds a few counts of this clone. The chain couples TRBV30 to TRBJ1-2; D is unclear. This CDR3 has 12 amino acids. Trimming took off 0 bases at V and 4 bases at J, with 6 bases between the two ends. CDR1 is GTSNPN, CDR2 SVGIG, per germline (reference sequence). CDR3 loop: CAWSVPGYGYTF. For the CDR3, the DNA is TGTGCCTGGAGTGTACCCGGCTATGGCTACACCTTC.

The table lists this clone with a few counts. The chain is built from TRBV7-6 and TRBJ2-7; 8 bases line up with TRBD2. The CDR3 sequence is 13 residues long. Germline assignment: CDR1 SGHVS and CDR2 FNYEAQ. Trimming took 1 base from V and 5 from J; bases not matched to a gene: 1. The CDR3 DNA is TGTGCCAGCAGCTTAGTGCGGGGGGACGAGCAGTACTTC. Encoded protein: CASSLVRGDEQYF.

V and J are TRBV19 and TRBJ2-7; no firm D call. CDR3 length: 13 amino acids. The V gene's germline CDR1 is LNHDA and CDR2 SQIVND (reference sequence). Deletions cut 7 bases from V and 2 bases from J, with 12 bases between. The CDR3 nucleotides are TGTGCCAGTACCGGCGGAACCCCCTACGAGCAGTACTTC. The encoded protein is CASTGGTPYEQYF. The entire variable domain, with the rest obtained from reference TRBV19 and TRBJ2-7, is as follows: DGGITQSPKYLFRKEGQNVTLSCEQNLNHDAMYWYRQDPGQGLRLIYYSQIVNDFQKGDIAEGYSVSREKKESFPLTVTSAQKNPTAFYLCASTGGTPYEQYFGPGTRLTVT.

This chain joins TRBV5-4 and TRBJ1-2; the match to TRBD1 covers 11 bases. J lost 0 bases, V lost 4 bases, and 5 bases had no gene match. The germline V gene has CDR1 SGHNT and CDR2 YYREEE (reference sequence). The CDR3 runs to 16 residues. The CDR3 coding sequence is TGTGCCAGCAGCACCGGACAGGGGGCTACTAACTATGGCTACACCTTC. Protein: CASSTGQGATNYGYTF.

This clone was counted only a few times. The chain uses TRBV19 and TRBJ1-1, with 10 bases that match TRBD1. The CDR3 runs 16 residues. The germline CDR1 and CDR2 sequences are LNHDA and SQIVND (reference sequence). Trimming took 4 bases from V and 4 from J; bases not matched to a gene: 9. The CDR3 region is CASSTPGQGKITEAFF. The CDR3 region has the DNA TGTGCCAGTAGTACACCGGGACAGGGGAAAATCACTGAAGCTTTCTTT.

The table lists this clone with a few counts. The gene calls are TRBV6-6 and TRBJ1-2; the D gene is possibly TRBD1 (6 bases). The CDR3 totals 13 residues. Germline values: CDR1 MNHNY, CDR2 SVGAGI (reference sequence). V lost 4 bases to trimming and J lost 8 bases, with 14 bases between them. The CDR3 nucleotides read TGTGCCAGCAGTTCGGAGGACAGAGGGGGCTACACCTTC. Translation gives CASSSEDRGGYTF.

This rearrangement joins TRBV6-6 to TRBJ2-7; 7 bases are shared with TRBD1. This CDR3 is 12 amino acids long. CDR1 MNHNY and CDR2 SVGAGI come from the germline V gene (reference sequence). The J segment lost 3 bases and the V segment lost 10 bases, leaving 6 bases of the junction unmatched. CDR3: CANSRDSYEQYF. The DNA of the CDR3 is TGTGCCAATTCCCGGGACAGCTACGAGCAGTACTTC.

This clone showed up just a few times. This chain links TRBV19 with TRBJ2-6, with a tentative D call TRBD2 (5 bases). Trimming took off 3 bases at V and 0 bases at J, with 9 bases between the two ends. Germline V gene lookup returns CDR1 LNHDA and CDR2 SQIVND (reference sequence). This CDR3 contains 16 residues. DNA for the CDR3: TGTGCCAGTAGTATTTTGGGAGACTCTGGGGCCAACGTCCTGACTTTC. It yields the protein CASSILGDSGANVLTF.

This clone was seen a few times. At one end the junction does not follow the germline gene, possibly because of a read error. The sample has other DNA sequences that encode this CDR3 too. The rearrangement links TRBV15 to TRBJ1-2, with D hard to call. The CDR3 length is 14 residues. CDR1 is LNHNV, CDR2 YYDKDF, per germline (reference sequence). CDR3 in amino acids: CATSSRDGPYGYTF. CDR3 nucleotides: TGTGCCACCAGCAGCCGGGATGGGCCCTATGGCTATACCTTC.

This chain connects TRBV6-5 to TRBJ1-2; 7 bases line up with TRBD1. The CDR3 length is 13 residues. V lost 2 bases, J lost 4 bases, and 1 base stayed unmatched. Germline CDR1 and CDR2: MNHEY and SVGAGI. For the CDR3, the DNA is TGTGCCAGCAGTTACGGGGACAGCTATGGCTACACCTTC. Its translation: CASSYGDSYGYTF.

J is TRBJ2-7 and V is TRBV19; D is possibly TRBD2 (6 bases). The CDR3 spans 15 residues. With 5 bases removed from V and 0 bases from J, the gap between germline ends came to 14 bases. Germline V gene sequence: CDR1 LNHDA, CDR2 SQIVND (reference sequence). The CDR3 is CASSAGLFHSYEQYF. The CDR3 DNA sequence: TGTGCCAGTAGTGCGGGACTTTTCCACTCCTACGAGCAGTACTTC.

This clone was seen only a few times. The chain is built from TRBV12-5 and TRBJ2-5, with TRBD1 matching 11 bases. The CDR3 is 20 amino acids. The J segment lost 9 bases and the V segment lost 0 bases, leaving 21 bases of the junction unmatched. The V gene's germline CDR1 is LGHNT and CDR2 FRNRAP. CDR3 protein: CASGLVRRTGGCGRPGAQYF. CDR3 nucleotides: TGTGCTAGTGGTTTGGTACGAAGGACAGGGGGCTGTGGCCGGCCGGGGGCCCAGTACTTC.

This clone has only a few counts. CDR3 amino acids: CASSAGTPQGPQHF. Written as DNA, the CDR3 is TGTGCCAGCAGTGCGGGGACGCCACAGGGGCCCCAGCATTTT. The chain recombines TRBV2 with TRBJ1-5; TRBD1 is a possible D gene (6 bases). V shed 4 bases and J shed 9 bases, with 16 bases lying between them. Looked up from germline, CDR1 is SNHLY and CDR2 is FYNNEI. CDR3 length equals 14 residues.

This clone appeared a few times. The chain carries TRBV7-7 and TRBJ2-5; 7 bases are a match to TRBD1. Germline assignment: CDR1 SSHAT and CDR2 FNYEAQ (reference sequence). This CDR3 is built from 15 residues. Unmatched junction bases numbered 14, after V lost 8 bases and J lost 5 bases. The CDR3 spells CASSQGVVGGETQYF. Here the CDR3 DNA reads TGTGCCAGCTCCCAGGGGGTAGTTGGAGGTGAGACCCAGTACTTC.